This is a list of T cell receptor beta chains from one sample in a study of control samples from healthy donors and cancer patients. Libraries were prepared by immunoSEQ multiplex PCR; TCRdb keeps only in-frame clonotypes and omits some of them. There are 70,000 or so clones in the sample; nearly 90% occur only once, and 15% to 20% lies in the top ten. The sample comprised PBMCs. Every receptor here comes from a man aged 55 to 69 with lung cancer. Each CDR3 is given with its conserved first and last residue. D genes are given only for firm matches. The size field is filled for only some rows; it gives once, few, many or a size class.

>TRBV24-1|.|TRBJ1-5|.
CATSDRAWEPQHF
TGTGCCACCAGTGATCGGGCATGGGAGCCCCAGCATTTT
>TRBV10-3|.|TRBJ1-1|TRBD1
CAISESISWDRGNTEAFF
TGTGCCATCAGTGAGTCGATAAGTTGGGACAGGGGGAACACTGAAGCTTTCTTT
>TRBV2|.|TRBJ1-6|.
CASTYSGAHSPLHF
TGTGCCAGCACATATTCAGGGGCGCATTCACCCCTCCACTTT
>TRBV5-1|.|TRBJ1-2|.
CASTPLVGTRAPSNYGYTF
TGCGCCAGCACCCCGCTTGTAGGGACGAGGGCCCCTTCTAACTATGGCTACACCTTC
>TRBV9|few|TRBJ1-1|.
CASSVWFSGQNTEAFF
TGTGCCAGCAGCGTATGGTTTTCGGGACAGAACACTGAAGCTTTCTTT
>TRBV11-3|.|TRBJ1-1|.
CASSLETNTEAFF
TGTGCCAGCAGCCTCGAGACGAACACTGAAGCTTTCTTT
>TRBV5-4|once|TRBJ2-2|.
CASSWGPRGGDTGELFF
TGTGCCAGCAGCTGGGGCCCCCGCGGGGGCGACACCGGGGAGCTGTTTTTT
>TRBV4-1|.|TRBJ2-5|.
CASSQDRGPNIQETQYF
TGCGCCAGCAGCCAAGATCGGGGACCAAACATCCAAGAGACCCAGTACTTC
>TRBV30|once|TRBJ1-3|.
CACSLLSGNTIYF
TGTGCCTGTTCACTGCTCTCTGGAAACACCATATATTTT
>TRBV5-4|.|TRBJ2-5|.
CASSLRQEETQYF
TGTGCCAGCAGCTTGCGCCAGGAAGAGACCCAGTACTTC
>TRBV6-1|few|TRBJ1-1|TRBD1
CASSEGTGLWNTEAFF
TGTGCCAGCAGTGAAGGGACAGGGTTATGGAACACTGAAGCTTTCTTT
>TRBV4-1|once|TRBJ2-5|TRBD2
CASSQERTSGGSLQETQYF
TGCGCCAGCAGCCAAGAAAGGACTAGCGGGGGGTCCCTCCAAGAGACCCAGTACTTC
>TRBV12-3/TRBV12-4|.|TRBJ2-1|TRBD1
CASSPQGDEQFF
TGTGCCAGCAGTCCCCAGGGGGATGAGCAGTTCTTC
>TRBV18|.|TRBJ1-6|.
CASSRGRIYNSPLHF
TGTGCCAGCTCACGGGGACGGATCTATAATTCACCCCTCCACTTT
>TRBV14|once|TRBJ1-6|TRBD1
CASNLQGASPLHF
TGTGCCAGCAATCTCCAGGGGGCTTCACCCCTCCACTTT
>TRBV5-1|.|TRBJ1-1|.
CASRPIMNTEAFF
TGCGCCAGCAGGCCTATCATGAACACTGAAGCTTTCTTT
>TRBV5-1|.|TRBJ2-1|TRBD2
CASSSVPGLEIPYNEQFF
TGCGCCAGCAGCTCGGTCCCGGGACTAGAAATCCCCTACAATGAGCAGTTCTTC
>TRBV18|.|TRBJ1-2|.
CASSPYVGKGYGYTF
TGTGCCAGCTCACCCTATGTGGGGAAGGGCTATGGCTACACCTTC
>TRBV12-3/TRBV12-4|.|TRBJ1-1|.
CASNQLRGFEAFF
TGTGCCAGCAACCAACTAAGGGGATTTGAAGCTTTCTTT
>TRBV5-8|.|TRBJ1-5|.
CASSRGRINQPQHF
TGTGCCAGCAGCCGGGGACGGATCAATCAGCCCCAGCATTTT
>TRBV27|.|TRBJ2-2|TRBD2
CARSPEPRGGRTGELFF
TGTGCCCGCAGTCCAGAACCGCGGGGGGGCCGGACCGGGGAGCTGTTTTTT
>TRBV7-8|.|TRBJ1-5|TRBD1
CASSFNRGSNQPQHF
TGTGCCAGCAGCTTCAACAGGGGAAGCAATCAGCCCCAGCATTTT
>TRBV3-1/TRBV3-2|.|TRBJ1-2|.
CASSQSLGAPNYGYTF
TGTGCCAGCAGCCAATCTTTGGGGGCCCCTAACTATGGCTACACCTTC
>TRBV29-1|.|TRBJ1-2|TRBD1
CSAGGQGSLNYGYTF
TGCAGCGCTGGGGGACAGGGTAGCCTTAACTATGGCTACACCTTC
>TRBV29-1|.|TRBJ2-7|TRBD1
CSVEAVTGEPLNDYEQYF
TGCAGCGTTGAAGCCGTGACAGGGGAGCCATTAAACGACTACGAGCAGTACTTC
>TRBV5-1|.|TRBJ2-4|.
CASSLAASLAKNIQYF
TGCGCCAGCAGCTTGGCTGCGAGTTTAGCCAAAAACATTCAGTACTTC
>TRBV30|.|TRBJ1-6|TRBD1
CAWTMGQINSPLHF
TGTGCCTGGACCATGGGACAGATTAATTCACCCCTCCACTTT
>TRBV15|.|TRBJ1-1|.
CATSRDFSWNTEAFF
TGTGCCACCAGCAGAGATTTCAGTTGGAACACTGAAGCTTTCTTT